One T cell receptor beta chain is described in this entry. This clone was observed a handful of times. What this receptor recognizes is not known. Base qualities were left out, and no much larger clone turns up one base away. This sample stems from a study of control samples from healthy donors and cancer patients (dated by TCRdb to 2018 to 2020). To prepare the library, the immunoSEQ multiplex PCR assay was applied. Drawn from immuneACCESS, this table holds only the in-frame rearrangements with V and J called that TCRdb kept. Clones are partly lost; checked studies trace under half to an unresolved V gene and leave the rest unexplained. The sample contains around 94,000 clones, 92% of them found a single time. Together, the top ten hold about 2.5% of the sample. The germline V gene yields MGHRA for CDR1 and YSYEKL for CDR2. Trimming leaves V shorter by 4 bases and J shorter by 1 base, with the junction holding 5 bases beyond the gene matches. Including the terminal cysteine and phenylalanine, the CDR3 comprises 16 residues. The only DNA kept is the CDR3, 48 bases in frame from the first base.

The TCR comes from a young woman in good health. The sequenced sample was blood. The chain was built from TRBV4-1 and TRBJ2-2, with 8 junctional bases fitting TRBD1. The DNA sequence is TGCGCCAGCAGCCTCCGGGACAGGAGGAACACCGGGGAGCTGTTTTTT. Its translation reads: CASSLRDRRNTGELFF.